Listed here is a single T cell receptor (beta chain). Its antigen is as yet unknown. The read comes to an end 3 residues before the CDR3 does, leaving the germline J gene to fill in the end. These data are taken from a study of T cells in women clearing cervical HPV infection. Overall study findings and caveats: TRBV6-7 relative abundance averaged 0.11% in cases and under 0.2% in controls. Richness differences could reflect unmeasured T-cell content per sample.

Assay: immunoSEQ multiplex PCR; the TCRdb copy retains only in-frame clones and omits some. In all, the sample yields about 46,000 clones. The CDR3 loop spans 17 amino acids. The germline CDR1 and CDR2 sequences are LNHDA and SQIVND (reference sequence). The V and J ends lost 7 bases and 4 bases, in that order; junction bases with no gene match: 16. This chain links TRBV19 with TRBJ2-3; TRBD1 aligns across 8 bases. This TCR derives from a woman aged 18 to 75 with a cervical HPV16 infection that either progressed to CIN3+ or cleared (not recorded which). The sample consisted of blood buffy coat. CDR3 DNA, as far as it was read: TGTGCCAGTACTCACCAGTTTCAGGGGGCATTGTCAGATACG. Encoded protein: CASTHQFQGALSDT. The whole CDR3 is CASTHQFQGALSDTQYF.